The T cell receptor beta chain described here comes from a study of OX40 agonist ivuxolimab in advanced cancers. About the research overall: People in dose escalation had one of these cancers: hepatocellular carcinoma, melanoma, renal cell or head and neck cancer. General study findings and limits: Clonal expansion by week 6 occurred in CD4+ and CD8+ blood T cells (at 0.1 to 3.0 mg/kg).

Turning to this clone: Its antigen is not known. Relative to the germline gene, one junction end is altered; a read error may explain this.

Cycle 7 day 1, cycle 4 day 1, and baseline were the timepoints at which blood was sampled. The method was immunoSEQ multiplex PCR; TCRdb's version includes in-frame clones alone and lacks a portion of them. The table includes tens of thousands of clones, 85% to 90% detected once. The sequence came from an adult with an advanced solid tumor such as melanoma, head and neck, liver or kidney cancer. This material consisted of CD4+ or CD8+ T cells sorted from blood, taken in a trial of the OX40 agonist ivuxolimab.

The DNA of the CDR3 is TGTGCCAGCAGGGAAGACGGGAGCTCCTACAATGAGCAGTTCTTC. It specifies CASREDGSSYNEQFF. The rearrangement links TRBV2 to TRBJ2-1, with D possibly TRBD2 on 6 matching bases. The CDR3 length is 15 residues. Per the germline V gene, CDR1 is SNHLY and CDR2 is FYNNEI.